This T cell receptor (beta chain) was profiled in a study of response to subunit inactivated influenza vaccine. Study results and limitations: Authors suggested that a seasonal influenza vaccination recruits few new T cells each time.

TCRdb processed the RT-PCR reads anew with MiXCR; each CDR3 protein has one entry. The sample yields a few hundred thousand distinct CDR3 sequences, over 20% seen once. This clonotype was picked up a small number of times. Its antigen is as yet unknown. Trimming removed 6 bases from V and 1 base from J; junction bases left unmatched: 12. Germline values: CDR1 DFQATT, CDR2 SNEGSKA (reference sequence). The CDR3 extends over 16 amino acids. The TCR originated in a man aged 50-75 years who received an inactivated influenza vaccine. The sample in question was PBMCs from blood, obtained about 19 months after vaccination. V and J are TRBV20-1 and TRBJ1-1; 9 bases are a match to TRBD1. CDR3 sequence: CSAQPGQGIPNTEAFF. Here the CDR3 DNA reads TGCAGTGCCCAGCCAGGACAGGGGATCCCGAACACTGAAGCTTTCTTT.